This T cell receptor (beta chain) was retrieved from a study of somatic mutations in cytotoxic T cells in rheumatoid arthritis listed by TCRdb under 2017. Describing the broader study: Peripheral blood (around 29 ml EDTA) was collected from patients immediately after diagnosis and before any treatment began. Some V beta antibody-stained T-cell populations were flow-sorted on a FACSAria II or Sony SH800 at nearly 100% purity, and sorted V beta1+ cells also underwent TCRB sequencing. In newly diagnosed rheumatoid arthritis without treatment, the study examined if expanded CD8+ T-cell clones harbor somatic mutations, relying on TCRB deep sequencing to characterize clonality. A total of some 63 rheumatoid arthritis patients and about 20 healthy controls underwent TCRB deep sequencing. Patient and control groups had essentially identical median ages. What the authors observed across the whole study: In about an eighth of the roughly 60 patients the largest CD8+ clone exceeded 20% of CD8+ cells, and several identical CD8+ TCRB sequences were shared between blood and synovial fluid. CD8+ T-cell clonality in rheumatoid arthritis patients was not significantly different from that in age-matched healthy controls. No adjustment for multiple comparisons was made for the slight TRBV07 underrepresentation in patients. The expanded CD8+ clones had unknown antigen targets, and not appearing in virus-specific databases did not rule out that they were virus-specific. CD8+ clonality increased with age in patients (Spearman r of about 0.49) but not in healthy controls.

Genomic DNA underwent TCRB CDR3 sequencing using the immunoSEQ assay. The source study handled its data this way. When patient CD8+ clones exceeding 1% were checked against published virus-specific TCRB sequences, only a few matched. Analyses were restricted to productive TCRB rearrangements. Defining a clone by its unique TCRB CDR3 sequence, the study calculated clonality as a productive clonality index derived from Shannon entropy. To calculate repertoire overlap between two samples, the template counts of each clone were considered relative to each sample's total templates. A correlation with a Spearman r of 0.6 to 0.65 was found between V-gene usage by flow cytometry and V-gene usage by TCRB sequencing. What TCRdb holds here is the immuneACCESS table cut down to in-frame rearrangements. Part of the clones is not present; checked against another copy, under half of the missing clones reflect an unresolved V gene, and the others are unexplained. That table is the source of V, J and clone size, and D and trimming were worked out from the DNA. The sample contains 20,000 to 25,000 clones, just under 80% of them found a single time. The ten most abundant clones make up approximately 11% of the sample.

Flow cytometry confirmed the purity of CD4+ and CD8+ cells that had been isolated by positive magnetic bead selection on an AutoMACS. A TCR V beta antibody panel was used in flow cytometry to screen first for clonal expansions, which were then characterized by TCRB deep sequencing of sorted CD8+ fractions. Peripheral blood mononuclear cells were obtained using density gradient separation with Ficoll-Paque PLUS. Nucleospin Tissue or Tissue XS kits were used to extract DNA from CD4-enriched, CD8-enriched or PBMC samples, and a Qubit 2.0 fluorometer was used for quantification. The germline V gene encodes CDR1 SGHNT and CDR2 YYREEE (reference sequence). The CDR3 starts with the cysteine, ends with the phenylalanine, and has 12 residues. The only DNA kept is the CDR3, 36 bases in frame from the first base. V is cut by 2 bases and J by 8 bases, and the space between the germline ends is 10 bases. This clone came up once. The antigen it recognizes is unknown. Per-base quality was not reported, and no clone a single base away is much larger than it.

This TCR was recovered from an adult with rheumatoid arthritis. The chain is encoded by TRBV5-4 joined to TRBJ1-1; the D gene is possibly TRBD1, with 5 bases matching. Sequencing was performed on CD8+ T cells sorted from blood. This receptor carries the CDR3 CASSFGEGEAFF. The sequenced DNA is TGTGCCAGCAGCTTCGGGGAGGGGGAAGCTTTCTTT.